Sequencing of this T cell receptor (beta chain) was carried out in a study of response to subunit inactivated influenza vaccine. The CDR3 sequence is 13 residues long. Per germline, CDR1 SGHRS and CDR2 YFSETQ. Trimming removed 2 bases at V and 4 bases at J, with 7 bases between. This clonotype was seen many times. TCRdb reprocessed the RT-PCR reads with MiXCR, giving one entry per CDR3 protein. The sample gives roughly 500,000 distinct CDR3 sequences, around 21% of which show up once; approximately 3% is in the top ten. The same data also went into a second study, on T cells expressing NK-cell markers. That work states: For TCR beta, cDNA was produced by 5'RACE template switching with UMIs. All TCR beta repertoires analysed originated from sorted CD3+CD56+NKG2C+, CD3+CD56+NKG2C- and CD3+CD56-NKG2C+ T cells. Seven of the eight sequenced donors were classified as HCMV-seropositive, and one was classified as seronegative. Each of over 5 donors carried dominant NKG2C+ clonotypes accounting for about 1.0-7.0% of CD8+ T cells. Expanded NKG2C+ T cell clones were not confirmed as HCMV-specific.

Sequencing used CD4+ T cells sorted from PBMCs, obtained about 11 days after vaccination. The V and J genes are TRBV5-1 and TRBJ2-1, with no clear D. This TCR came from a man aged 50 to 60 who received an inactivated influenza vaccine. Here the CDR3 reads CASSFRIYNEQFF. The CDR3 DNA reads as TGCGCCAGCAGCTTCCGGATATACAATGAGCAGTTCTTC.